The 10 T cell receptor beta chains below come from one sample, sequenced in a study of blood T cell repertoires in COVID-19. TCRdb's table, derived via immunoSEQ multiplex PCR, lists solely in-frame clones and lacks some. The sample shows roughly 150,000 clones, 70% to 90% of them seen only once. Sequenced material: peripheral blood. The source of these receptors is a human donor in a cohort sampled during active COVID-19.

The CDR3 loop is CASSLARDRGYNEQFF. CDR3 bases: TGTGCCAGCAGCTTGGCCCGGGACAGGGGATACAATGAGCAGTTCTTC. The chain is built from TRBV5-5 and TRBJ2-1, with 10 bases that match TRBD1. The ends lost 0 bases at V and 4 bases at J; junction bases unmatched: 4. Germline V gene data show CDR1 as SGHKS and CDR2 as YYEKEE (reference sequence). The CDR3 is made up of 16 amino acids.

The gene calls are TRBV4-1 and TRBJ2-6, with D possibly matching TRBD2 (5 bases). This CDR3 has 16 amino acids. Germline-derived CDR1 and CDR2 are MGHRA and YSYEKL. Trimming stripped 7 bases from V and 2 bases from J, with 15 bases between. This CDR3 reads CASKNPTRTGANVLTF. CDR3 in DNA: TGCGCCAGCAAAAACCCTACTAGGACTGGGGCCAACGTCCTGACTTTC.

The V and J genes are TRBV7-3 and TRBJ2-7; TRBD1 agrees at 8 bases. The CDR3 extends over 12 amino acids. Trimming at V came to 5 bases and at J to 6 bases, leaving 3 bases not matched to a gene. Germline V gene data show CDR1 as SGHTA and CDR2 as FQGTGA. The CDR3 loop is CASSPGTGEQYF. CDR3 nucleotide sequence: TGTGCCAGCAGCCCTGGGACAGGCGAGCAGTACTTC.

The V gene is TRBV6-1, the J gene TRBJ1-2; D gene unclear. Trimming cost V 4 bases and J 1 base, with 16 bases left between them. The CDR3 contains 16 residues. CDR1 and CDR2 from the germline V gene are MNHNS and SASEGT. Here the CDR3 reads CASSVGQPPLNYGYTF. As DNA, the CDR3 is TGTGCCAGCAGTGTGGGCCAGCCTCCTCTTAACTATGGCTACACCTTC.

This chain joins TRBV4-3 and TRBJ2-6; D not resolved. Per the germline V gene, CDR1 is LGHNA and CDR2 is YSLEER. Between the trimmed V and J ends, which lost 3 bases and 2 bases, there was a span of 5 bases. The CDR3 spans 14 residues. For the CDR3, the DNA is TGCGCCAGCAGCCAGGGCCCTGGGGCCAACGTCCTGACTTTC. Its protein is CASSQGPGANVLTF.

This clone has a single count. The junction and the germline gene differ at one end; a read error may be behind it. The rearrangement joins TRBV5-3 to TRBJ1-4, with D possibly matching TRBD1 (6 bases). TRBV5-3 is placed among ORFs of uncertain function. This CDR3 has 12 amino acids. CDR3 residues: CARSLVAPGGLF. For the CDR3, the DNA is TGTGCCAGAAGCTTGGTGGCGCCGGGGGGGCTTTTT.

This rearrangement joins TRBV7-9 to TRBJ1-2, with TRBD1 matching 9 bases. With V trimmed by 4 bases and J by 5 bases, 5 bases remained unmatched. The germline V gene encodes CDR1 SEHNR and CDR2 FQNEAQ (reference sequence). This CDR3 is 14 amino acids long. The chain's CDR3 is CASSSRDRAYGYTF. CDR3 DNA: TGTGCCAGCAGCTCGAGGGACAGGGCATATGGCTACACCTTC.

The chain employs TRBV7-2 and TRBJ1-2; D unresolved. This CDR3 comprises 15 residues. Trimming shortened V by 1 base and J by 6 bases, and 15 bases separated the two germline ends. Germline CDR1 and CDR2: SGHTA and FQGNSA. The chain's CDR3 is CASSLGPQVGDGYTF. Written as DNA, the CDR3 is TGTGCCAGCAGCTTAGGCCCCCAGGTCGGGGATGGCTACACCTTC.

CDR3 in amino acids: CASSTQGGIAKNIQYF. CDR3 nucleotide sequence: TGTGCCAGCTCAACCCAGGGCGGAATAGCCAAAAACATTCAGTACTTC. This chain joins TRBV18 and TRBJ2-4; D possibly corresponds to TRBD1 (5 bases). With 5 bases removed from V and 0 bases from J, the gap between germline ends came to 14 bases. Germline CDR1 is KGHSH and CDR2 is LQKENI. The length of the CDR3 is 16 residues.

This sequence joins TRBV18 and TRBJ2-7; TRBD2 is a possible D gene (6 bases). V was trimmed by 6 bases and J by 4 bases, leaving 16 bases between them. The CDR3 contains 14 residues. Germline CDR1 and CDR2: KGHSH and LQKENI. Written as DNA, the CDR3 is TGTGCCAGCTCCGTAGCGGCGGTGTGGTACGAGCAGTACTTC. Translating it yields CASSVAAVWYEQYF.